This TCR beta chain was sequenced in a study of response to subunit inactivated influenza vaccine. The study, taken as a whole, reports: The authors offered the suggestion that each seasonal influenza vaccination recruits few new T cells.

TCRdb re-called the RT-PCR reads through MiXCR, storing one row per CDR3 protein. The table has about 610,000 distinct CDR3 sequences, 12% to 15% seen once; the top ten hold 11%. The germline V gene has CDR1 MGHDK and CDR2 SYGVNS. V lost 1 base, J lost 2 bases, and 6 bases stayed unmatched. The CDR3 extends over 17 amino acids. This clonotype showed up just a few times. Its antigen is currently unknown. The sample was PBMCs from blood, taken roughly 12 days after vaccination. The rearrangement joins TRBV25-1 to TRBJ1-4, with TRBD1 matching over 8 bases. The receptor's source is a man in his forties or fifties who received an inactivated influenza vaccine. The CDR3, as DNA: TGTGCCAGCAGTGAATTGGGCAGGGGGCGCACTAATGAAAAACTGTTTTTT. Translating gives CASSELGRGRTNEKLFF.